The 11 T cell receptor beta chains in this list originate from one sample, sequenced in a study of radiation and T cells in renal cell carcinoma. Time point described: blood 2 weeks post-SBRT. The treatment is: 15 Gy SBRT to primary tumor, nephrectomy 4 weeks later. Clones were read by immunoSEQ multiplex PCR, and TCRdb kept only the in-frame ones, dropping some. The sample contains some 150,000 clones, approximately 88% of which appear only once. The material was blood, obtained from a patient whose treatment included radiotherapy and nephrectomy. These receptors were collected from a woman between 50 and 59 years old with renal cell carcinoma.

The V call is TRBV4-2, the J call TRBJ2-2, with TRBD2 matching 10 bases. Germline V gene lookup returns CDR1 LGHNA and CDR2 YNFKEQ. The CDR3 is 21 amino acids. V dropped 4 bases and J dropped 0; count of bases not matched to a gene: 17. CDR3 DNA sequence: TGTGCCAGCAGCCCTGGACTAGCGGATCACTACAAAACTACGAACACCGGGGAGCTGTTTTTT. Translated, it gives CASSPGLADHYKTTNTGELFF.

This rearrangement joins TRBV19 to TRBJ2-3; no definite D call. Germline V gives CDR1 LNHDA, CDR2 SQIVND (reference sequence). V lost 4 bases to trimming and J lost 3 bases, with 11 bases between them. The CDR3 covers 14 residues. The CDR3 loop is CASSTASGTDTQYF. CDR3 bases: TGTGCCAGTAGTACGGCCAGTGGGACAGATACGCAGTATTTT.

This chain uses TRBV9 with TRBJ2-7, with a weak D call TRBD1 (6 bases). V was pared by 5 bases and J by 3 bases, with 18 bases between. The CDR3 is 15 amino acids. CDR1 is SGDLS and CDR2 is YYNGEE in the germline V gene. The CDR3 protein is CASSTFGQGGYEQYF. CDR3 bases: TGTGCCAGCAGTACCTTTGGCCAAGGGGGCTACGAGCAGTACTTC.

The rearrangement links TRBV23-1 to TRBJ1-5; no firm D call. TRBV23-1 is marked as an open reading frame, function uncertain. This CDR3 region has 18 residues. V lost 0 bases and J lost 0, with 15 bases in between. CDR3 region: CASSQSTPKYGSNQPQHF. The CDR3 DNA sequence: TGCGCCAGCAGTCAATCGACACCGAAATACGGTAGCAATCAGCCCCAGCATTTT.

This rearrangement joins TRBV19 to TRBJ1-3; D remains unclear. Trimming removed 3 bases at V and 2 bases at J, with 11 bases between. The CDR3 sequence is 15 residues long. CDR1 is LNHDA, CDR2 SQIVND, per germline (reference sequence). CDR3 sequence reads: CASSIQDDPGNTIYF. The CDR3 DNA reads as TGTGCCAGTAGTATTCAGGACGACCCTGGAAACACCATATATTTT.

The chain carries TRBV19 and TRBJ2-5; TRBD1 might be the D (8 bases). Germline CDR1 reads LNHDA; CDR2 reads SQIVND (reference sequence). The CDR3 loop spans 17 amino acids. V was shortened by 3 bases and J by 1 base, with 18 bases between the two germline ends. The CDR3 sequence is CASSMLTGGGPQETQYF. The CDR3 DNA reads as TGTGCCAGTAGTATGCTCACAGGGGGGGGGCCCCAAGAGACCCAGTACTTC.

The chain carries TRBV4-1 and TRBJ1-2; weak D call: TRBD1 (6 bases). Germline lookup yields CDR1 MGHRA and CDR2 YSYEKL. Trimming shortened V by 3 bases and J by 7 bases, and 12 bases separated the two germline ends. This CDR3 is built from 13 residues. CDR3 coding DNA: TGCGCCAGCAGCCACCCAGGGGAAGGTGGCTACACCTTC. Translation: CASSHPGEGGYTF.

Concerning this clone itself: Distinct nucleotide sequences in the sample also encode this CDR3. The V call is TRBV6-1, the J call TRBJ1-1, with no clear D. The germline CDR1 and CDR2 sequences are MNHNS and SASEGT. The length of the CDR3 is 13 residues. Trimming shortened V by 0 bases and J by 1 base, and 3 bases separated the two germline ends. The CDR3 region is CASSEAGNTEAFF. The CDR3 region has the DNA TGTGCCAGCAGTGAAGCGGGGAACACTGAAGCTTTCTTT.

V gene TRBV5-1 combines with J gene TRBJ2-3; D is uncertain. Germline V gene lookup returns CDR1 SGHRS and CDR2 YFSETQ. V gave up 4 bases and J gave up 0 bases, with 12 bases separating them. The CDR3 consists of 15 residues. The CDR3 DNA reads TGCGCCAGCAGCCTCCAGAGCTCTAGCACAGATACGCAGTATTTT. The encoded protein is CASSLQSSSTDTQYF.

In DNA, the CDR3 is TGTGCTAGTGCCAGTAAGAGACGGGACAACCTTATTACGACCCAGTACTTC. Translating it yields CASASKRRDNLITTQYF. The rearrangement links TRBV12-5 to TRBJ2-5; D is perhaps TRBD1 (6 bases). V lost 7 bases and J 7 bases, leaving 28 bases between the germline ends. Germline V gives CDR1 LGHNT, CDR2 FRNRAP. The CDR3 loop spans 17 amino acids.

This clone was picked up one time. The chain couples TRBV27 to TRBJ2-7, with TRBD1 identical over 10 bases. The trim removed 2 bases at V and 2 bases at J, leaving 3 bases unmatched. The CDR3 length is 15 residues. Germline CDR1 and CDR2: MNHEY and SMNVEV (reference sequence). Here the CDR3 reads CASSLIGTGAYEQYF. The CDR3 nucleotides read TGTGCCAGCAGTTTAATCGGGACAGGGGCCTACGAGCAGTACTTC.